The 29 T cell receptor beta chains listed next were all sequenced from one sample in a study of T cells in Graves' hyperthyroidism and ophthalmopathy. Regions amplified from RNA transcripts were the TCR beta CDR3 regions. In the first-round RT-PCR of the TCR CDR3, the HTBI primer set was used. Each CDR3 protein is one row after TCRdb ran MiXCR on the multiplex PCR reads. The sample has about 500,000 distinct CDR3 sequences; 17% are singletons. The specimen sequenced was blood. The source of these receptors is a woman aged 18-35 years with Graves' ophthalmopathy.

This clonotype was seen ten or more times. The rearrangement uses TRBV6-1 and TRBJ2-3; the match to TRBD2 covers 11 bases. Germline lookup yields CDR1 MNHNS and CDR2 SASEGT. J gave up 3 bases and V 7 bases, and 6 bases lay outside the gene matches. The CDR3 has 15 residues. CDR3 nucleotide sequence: TGTGCCAGCATTTTAGCGGGGGGGCGGACAGATACGCAGTATTTT. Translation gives CASILAGGRTDTQYF.

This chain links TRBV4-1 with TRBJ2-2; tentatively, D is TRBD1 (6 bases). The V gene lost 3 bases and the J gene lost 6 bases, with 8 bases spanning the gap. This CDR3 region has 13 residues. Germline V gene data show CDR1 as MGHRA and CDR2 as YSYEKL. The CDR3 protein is CASSHPGAGELFF. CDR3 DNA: TGCGCCAGCAGCCACCCAGGGGCCGGGGAGCTGTTTTTT.

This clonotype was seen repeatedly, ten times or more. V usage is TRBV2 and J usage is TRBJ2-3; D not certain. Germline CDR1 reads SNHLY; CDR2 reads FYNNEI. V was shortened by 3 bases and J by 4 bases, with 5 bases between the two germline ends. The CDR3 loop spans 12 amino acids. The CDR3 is CASSEWADTQYF. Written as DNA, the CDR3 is TGTGCCAGCAGTGAGTGGGCAGATACGCAGTATTTT.

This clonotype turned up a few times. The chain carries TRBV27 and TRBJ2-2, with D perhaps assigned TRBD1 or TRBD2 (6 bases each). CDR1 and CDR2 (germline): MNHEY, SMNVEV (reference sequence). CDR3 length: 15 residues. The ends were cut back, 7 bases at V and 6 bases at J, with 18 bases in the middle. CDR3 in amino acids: CASNGQRRGPGELFF. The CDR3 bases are TGTGCCAGCAACGGCCAGCGACGGGGGCCCGGGGAGCTGTTTTTT.

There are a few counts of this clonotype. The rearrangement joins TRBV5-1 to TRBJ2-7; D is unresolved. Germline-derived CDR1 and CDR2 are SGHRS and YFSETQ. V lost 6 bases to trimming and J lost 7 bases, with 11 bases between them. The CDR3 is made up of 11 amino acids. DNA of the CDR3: TGCGCCAGCACTACTCTGGGGGAGCAGTACTTC. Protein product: CASTTLGEQYF.

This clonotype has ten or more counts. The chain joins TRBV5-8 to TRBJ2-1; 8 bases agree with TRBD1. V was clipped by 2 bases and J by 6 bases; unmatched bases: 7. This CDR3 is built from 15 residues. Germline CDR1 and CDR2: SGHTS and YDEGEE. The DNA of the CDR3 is TGTGCCAGCAGCTTTGGACAGGGTAGTGGCAATGAGCAGTTCTTC. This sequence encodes CASSFGQGSGNEQFF.

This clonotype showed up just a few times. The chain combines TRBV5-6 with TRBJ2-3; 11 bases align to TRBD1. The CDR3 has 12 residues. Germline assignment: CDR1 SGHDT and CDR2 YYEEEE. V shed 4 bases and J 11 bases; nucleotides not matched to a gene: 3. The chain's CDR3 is CASSMGQGGQYF. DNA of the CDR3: TGTGCCAGCAGCATGGGACAGGGGGGGCAGTATTTT.

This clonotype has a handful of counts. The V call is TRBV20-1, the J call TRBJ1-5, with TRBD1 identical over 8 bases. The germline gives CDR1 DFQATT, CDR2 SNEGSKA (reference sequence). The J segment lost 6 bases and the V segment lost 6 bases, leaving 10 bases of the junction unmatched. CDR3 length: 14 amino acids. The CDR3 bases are TGCAGTGCCACCCTGGACAGGGTCTCTCAGCCCCAGCATTTT. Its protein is CSATLDRVSQPQHF.

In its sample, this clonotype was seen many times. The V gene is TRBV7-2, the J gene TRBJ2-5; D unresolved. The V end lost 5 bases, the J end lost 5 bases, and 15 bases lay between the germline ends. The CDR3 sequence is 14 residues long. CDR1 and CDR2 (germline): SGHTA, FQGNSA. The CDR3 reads CASSHLVDGETQYF. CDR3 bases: TGTGCCAGCAGCCATCTTGTGGACGGGGAGACCCAGTACTTC.

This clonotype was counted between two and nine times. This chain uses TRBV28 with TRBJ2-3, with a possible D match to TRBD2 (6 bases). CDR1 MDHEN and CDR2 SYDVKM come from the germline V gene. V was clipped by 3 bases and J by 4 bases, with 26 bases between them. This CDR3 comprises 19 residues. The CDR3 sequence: CASSFSVGGEALPPDTQYF. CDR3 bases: TGTGCCAGCAGTTTCAGTGTCGGCGGGGAGGCGCTCCCCCCAGATACGCAGTATTTT.

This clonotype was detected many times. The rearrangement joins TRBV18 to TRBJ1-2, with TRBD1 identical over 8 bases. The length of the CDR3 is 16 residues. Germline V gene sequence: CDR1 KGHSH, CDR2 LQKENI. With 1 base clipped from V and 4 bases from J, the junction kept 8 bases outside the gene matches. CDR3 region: CASSPLVGGQAYGYTF. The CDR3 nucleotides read TGTGCCAGCTCACCACTAGTAGGGGGACAGGCCTATGGCTACACCTTC.

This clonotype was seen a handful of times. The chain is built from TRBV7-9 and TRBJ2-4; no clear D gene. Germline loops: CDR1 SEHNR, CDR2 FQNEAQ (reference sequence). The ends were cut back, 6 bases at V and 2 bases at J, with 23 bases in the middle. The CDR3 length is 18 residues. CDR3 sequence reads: CASSSTPSSSVTKNIQYF. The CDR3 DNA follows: TGTGCCAGCAGTTCTACGCCGTCCAGTAGTGTGACCAAAAACATTCAGTACTTC.

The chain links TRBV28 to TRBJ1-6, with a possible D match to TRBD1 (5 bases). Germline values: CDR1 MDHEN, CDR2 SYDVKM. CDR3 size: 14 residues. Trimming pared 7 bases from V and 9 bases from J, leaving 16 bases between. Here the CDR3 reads CASTFGGGTSPLHF. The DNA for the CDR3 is TGTGCCAGCACCTTTGGCGGGGGGACTTCACCCCTCCACTTT.

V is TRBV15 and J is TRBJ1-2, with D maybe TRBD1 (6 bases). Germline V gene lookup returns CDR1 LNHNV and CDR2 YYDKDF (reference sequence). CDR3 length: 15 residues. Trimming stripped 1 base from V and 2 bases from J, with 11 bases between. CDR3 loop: CATSRATDSNYGYTF. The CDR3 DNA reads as TGTGCCACCAGCAGAGCTACGGACAGCAACTATGGCTACACCTTC.

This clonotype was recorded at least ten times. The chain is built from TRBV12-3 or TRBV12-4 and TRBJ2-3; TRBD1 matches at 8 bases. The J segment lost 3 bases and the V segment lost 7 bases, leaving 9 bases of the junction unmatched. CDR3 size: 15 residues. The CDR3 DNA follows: TGTGCCAGCACCTCCTGGCAGGGGGCAACAGATACGCAGTATTTT. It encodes CASTSWQGATDTQYF.

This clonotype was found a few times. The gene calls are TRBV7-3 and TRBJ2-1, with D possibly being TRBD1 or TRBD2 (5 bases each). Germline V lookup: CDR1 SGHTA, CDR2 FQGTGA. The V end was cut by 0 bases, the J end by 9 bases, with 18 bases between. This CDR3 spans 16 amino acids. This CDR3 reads CASSLTPGTTSSEQFF. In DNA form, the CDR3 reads TGTGCCAGCAGCTTAACCCCAGGGACCACAAGTAGTGAGCAGTTCTTC.

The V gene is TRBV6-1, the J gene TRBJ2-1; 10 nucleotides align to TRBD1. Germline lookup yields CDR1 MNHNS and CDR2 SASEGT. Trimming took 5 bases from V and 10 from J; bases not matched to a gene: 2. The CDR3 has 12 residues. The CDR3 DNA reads TGTGCCAGCAGTCGGGACAGGGGCGAGCAGTTCTTC. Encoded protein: CASSRDRGEQFF.

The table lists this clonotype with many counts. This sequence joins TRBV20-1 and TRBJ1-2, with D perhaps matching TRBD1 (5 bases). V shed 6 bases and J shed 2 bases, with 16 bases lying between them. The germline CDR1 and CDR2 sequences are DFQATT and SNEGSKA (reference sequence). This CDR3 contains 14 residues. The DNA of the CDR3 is TGCAGTGCCCGGCGGGGGGAACACAACTATGGCTACACCTTC. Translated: CSARRGEHNYGYTF.

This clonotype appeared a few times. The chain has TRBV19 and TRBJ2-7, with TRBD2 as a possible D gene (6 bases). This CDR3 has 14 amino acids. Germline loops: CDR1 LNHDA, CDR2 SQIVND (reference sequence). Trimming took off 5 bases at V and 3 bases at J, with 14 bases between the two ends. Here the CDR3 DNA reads TGTGCCAGTAGTCCCGGACTATCCGTCTACGAGCAGTACTTC. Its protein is CASSPGLSVYEQYF.

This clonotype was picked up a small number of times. CDR3 amino acids: CASSGGGGYTF. CDR3 DNA sequence: TGTGCCAGCAGTGGCGGGGGCGGCTACACCTTC. This sequence joins TRBV6-2 or TRBV6-3 and TRBJ1-2; maybe TRBD1 (6 bases). CDR3 length: 11 residues. CDR1 and CDR2 (germline): MNHEY, SVGEGT. The germline V and J ends were trimmed by 5 bases and 8 bases, with 9 bases remaining between them.

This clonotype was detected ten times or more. In DNA form, the CDR3 reads TGTGCCAGCAGTCCCCCAGTGAACACTGAAGCTTTCTTT. As protein: CASSPPVNTEAFF. The chain combines TRBV28 with TRBJ1-1, with unresolved D. CDR1 and CDR2 from the germline V gene are MDHEN and SYDVKM. V was clipped by 5 bases and J by 0 bases, with 7 bases between them. This CDR3 spans 13 amino acids.

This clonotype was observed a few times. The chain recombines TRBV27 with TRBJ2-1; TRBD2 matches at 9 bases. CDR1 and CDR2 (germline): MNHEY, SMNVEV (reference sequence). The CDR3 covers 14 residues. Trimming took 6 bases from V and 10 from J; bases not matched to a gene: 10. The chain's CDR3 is CASRLTSGLGEQFF. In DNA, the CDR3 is TGTGCCAGCAGGCTGACTAGCGGCCTGGGGGAGCAGTTCTTC.

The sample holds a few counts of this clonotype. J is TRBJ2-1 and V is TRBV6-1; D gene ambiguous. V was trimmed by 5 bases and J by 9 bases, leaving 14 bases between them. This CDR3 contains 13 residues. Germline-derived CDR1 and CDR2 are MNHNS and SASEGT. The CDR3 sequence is CASSSRLLTEQFF. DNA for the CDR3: TGTGCCAGCAGTTCACGACTGCTGACTGAGCAGTTCTTC.

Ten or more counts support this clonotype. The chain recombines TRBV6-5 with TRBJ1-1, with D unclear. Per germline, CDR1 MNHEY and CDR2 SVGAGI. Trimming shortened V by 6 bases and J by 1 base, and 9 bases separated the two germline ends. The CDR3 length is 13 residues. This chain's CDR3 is CASSYGGNTEAFF. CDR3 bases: TGTGCCAGCAGCTATGGAGGGAACACTGAAGCTTTCTTT.

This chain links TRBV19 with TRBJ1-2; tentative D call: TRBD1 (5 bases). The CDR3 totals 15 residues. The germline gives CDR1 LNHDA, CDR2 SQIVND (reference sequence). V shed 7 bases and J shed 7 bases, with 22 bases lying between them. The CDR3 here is CASTVGGETVRGYTF. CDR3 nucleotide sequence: TGTGCCAGTACCGTAGGAGGGGAGACGGTTCGTGGCTACACCTTC.

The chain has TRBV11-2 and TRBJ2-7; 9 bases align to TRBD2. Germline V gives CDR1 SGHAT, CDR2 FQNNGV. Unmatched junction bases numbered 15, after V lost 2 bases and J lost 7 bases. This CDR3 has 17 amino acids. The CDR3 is CASSLWSEKREALEQYF. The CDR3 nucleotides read TGTGCCAGCAGCTTATGGAGTGAGAAGCGGGAGGCCCTGGAGCAGTACTTC. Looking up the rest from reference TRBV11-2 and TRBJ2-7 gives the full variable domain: EAGVAQSPRYKIIEKRQSVAFWCNPISGHATLYWYQQILGQGPKLLIQFQNNGVVDDSQLPKDRFSAERLKGVDSTLKIQPAKLEDSAVYLCASSLWSEKREALEQYFGPGTRLTVT.

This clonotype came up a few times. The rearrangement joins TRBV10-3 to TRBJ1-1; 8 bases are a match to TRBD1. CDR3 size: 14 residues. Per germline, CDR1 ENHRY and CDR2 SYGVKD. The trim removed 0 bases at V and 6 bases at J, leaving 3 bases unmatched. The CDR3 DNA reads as TGTGCCATCAGTGAGTCGAACAGGGGGTCTGAAGCTTTCTTT. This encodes CAISESNRGSEAFF.

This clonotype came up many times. The CDR3 DNA follows: TGTGCCAGCAGCCAAGGGCGAAGCTCCTATAATTCACCCCTCCACTTT. As protein: CASSQGRSSYNSPLHF. The rearrangement uses TRBV3-1 and TRBJ1-6; D unclear. Trimming removed 1 base at V and 0 bases at J, with 7 bases between. From germline, CDR1 is LGHDT and CDR2 YNNKEL (reference sequence). The CDR3 contains 16 residues. Variable domain in full (rest from reference TRBV3-1 and TRBJ1-6): DTAVSQTPKYLVTQMGNDKSIKCEQNLGHDTMYWYKQDSKKFLKIMFSYNNKELIINETVPNRFSPKSPDKAHLNLHINSLELGDSAVYFCASSQGRSSYNSPLHFGNGTRLTVT.

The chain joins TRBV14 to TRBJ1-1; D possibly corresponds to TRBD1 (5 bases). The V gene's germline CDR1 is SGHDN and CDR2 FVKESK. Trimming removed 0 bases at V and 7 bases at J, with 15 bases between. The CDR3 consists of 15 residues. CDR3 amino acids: CASSQDRDRNDEAFF. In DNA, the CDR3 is TGTGCCAGCAGCCAAGATCGAGACAGAAATGATGAAGCTTTCTTT.